A single sample gave rise to the 9 T cell receptor beta chains below, sequenced in a study of shared clonotypes between healthy human individuals. The repertoire was sequenced with immunoSEQ multiplex PCR; TCRdb's copy has only in-frame clones and lacks some. The sample has roughly 2.4 million clones; around 95% are singletons. The sample was naive CD4+ T cells sorted from blood. Noted subset: CD45RA+ positively selected. All receptors come from a man younger than 30 in good health.

This chain connects TRBV18 to TRBJ2-7; the D gene is possibly TRBD2 (6 bases). The length of the CDR3 is 15 residues. V dropped 0 bases and J dropped 4 bases, with 13 bases sitting between them. Germline CDR1 is KGHSH and CDR2 is LQKENI. The CDR3 DNA follows: TGTGCCAGCTCACCACCGGGAGGCCTAAAATACGAGCAGTACTTC. Translated: CASSPPGGLKYEQYF.

Comment on this clone: The sample contains more than one DNA sequence encoding this CDR3. The rearrangement uses TRBV5-1 and TRBJ2-2; D gene unclear. The germline V gene encodes CDR1 SGHRS and CDR2 YFSETQ. CDR3 size: 14 residues. V shed 1 base and J shed 2 bases, with 6 bases lying between them. This chain's CDR3 is CASSLQSNTGELFF. Written as DNA, the CDR3 is TGCGCCAGCAGCTTGCAGAGTAACACCGGGGAGCTGTTTTTT.

The V call is TRBV27, the J call TRBJ2-2; D tentatively reads TRBD1 or TRBD2 (5 bases each). CDR1 is MNHEY, CDR2 SMNVEV, per germline (reference sequence). Trimming removed 2 bases from V and 7 bases from J, with 17 bases in between. This CDR3 contains 16 residues. The CDR3 DNA sequence: TGTGCCAGCAGTTTAGGGCCCTTGCGAGGGGTCGGGGAGCTGTTTTTT. Protein sequence: CASSLGPLRGVGELFF.

V is TRBV2 and J is TRBJ2-2; D possibly corresponds to TRBD1 (6 bases). Trimming took 7 bases from V and 1 from J, leaving 13 bases between them. The CDR3 contains 15 residues. Germline lookup yields CDR1 SNHLY and CDR2 FYNNEI. CDR3 amino acids: CASNKGQLNTGELFF. Here the CDR3 DNA reads TGTGCCAGCAATAAAGGACAGCTGAACACCGGGGAGCTGTTTTTT.

The chain has TRBV2 and TRBJ1-2; 8 nucleotides match TRBD1. This CDR3 region has 15 residues. CDR1 and CDR2 (germline): SNHLY, FYNNEI. The ends lost 1 base at V and 8 bases at J; junction bases unmatched: 9. The CDR3 DNA follows: TGTGCCAGCAGTGAAGGCCTAACAGGGGGTGCCGGCTACACCTTC. It translates to CASSEGLTGGAGYTF.

The chain uses TRBV11-2 and TRBJ2-7; D is perhaps TRBD2 (5 bases). The CDR3 spans 15 residues. Trimming took off 0 bases at V and 6 bases at J, with 15 bases between the two ends. Germline CDR1 and CDR2: SGHAT and FQNNGV. CDR3: CASSLDRASLGEQYF. CDR3 DNA sequence: TGTGCCAGCAGCTTAGATCGGGCTAGCTTGGGCGAGCAGTACTTC.

This chain uses TRBV10-3 with TRBJ2-1; D remains unclear. The V and J ends lost 0 bases and 7 bases respectively, with 7 bases between them. The CDR3 consists of 13 residues. Germline values: CDR1 ENHRY, CDR2 SYGVKD. The CDR3 loop reads CAISESGWNEQFF. The CDR3 coding sequence is TGTGCCATCAGTGAGTCTGGTTGGAATGAGCAGTTCTTC.

This sequence joins TRBV5-1 and TRBJ2-5, with D tentatively TRBD2 (5 bases). The CDR3 contains 12 residues. V was shortened by 4 bases and J by 5 bases, with 9 bases between the two germline ends. From germline, CDR1 is SGHRS and CDR2 YFSETQ. CDR3 region: CASSSTGETQYF. DNA of the CDR3: TGCGCCAGCAGCAGCACGGGGGAGACCCAGTACTTC.

V is TRBV29-1 and J is TRBJ2-3; D is possibly TRBD1 or TRBD2 (5 bases each). The germline gives CDR1 SQVTM, CDR2 ANQGSEA. The V end lost 7 bases, the J end lost 2 bases, and 19 bases lay between the germline ends. The length of the CDR3 is 15 residues. This chain's CDR3 is CSAWWGSEATDTQYF. The CDR3 DNA sequence: TGCAGCGCCTGGTGGGGGTCGGAGGCCACAGATACGCAGTATTTT.